This is a list of T cell receptor beta chains from one sample in a study of blood T cell repertoires in COVID-19. Libraries were prepared by immunoSEQ multiplex PCR; TCRdb keeps only in-frame clonotypes and omits some of them. The table has 200,000 to 250,000 clones, 82% seen once. The sequenced sample consisted of peripheral blood. These receptors all stem from a woman aged 80 or over with COVID-19, enrolled during active disease. Both conserved end residues are part of each CDR3. A D gene is named only where the DNA matches it firmly. Rows may omit the clone size; those that give it use once, few, many or a size class.

DNA: TGTGCCAGCAGCCCTGGACTGGGGGCCGGGCAGTACTTC
CDR3: CASSPGLGAGQYF
V: TRBV11-2
J: TRBJ2-7
size: .
D: .

DNA: TGTGCCAGCAGCCCGGGACTACCGAACTCAGATACGCAGTATTTT
CDR3: CASSPGLPNSDTQYF
V: TRBV6-6
J: TRBJ2-3
size: .
D: TRBD2

DNA: TGTGCCACCAGTGATGAGTGGGCACAGCAGTACTTC
CDR3: CATSDEWAQQYF
V: TRBV24-1
J: TRBJ2-7
size: .
D: .

DNA: TGTGCCAGCAGTTTTGGAGGAACAGATACGCAGTATTTT
CDR3: CASSFGGTDTQYF
V: TRBV28
J: TRBJ2-3
size: once
D: .

DNA: TGTGCCGCCCGGACTGGGAACACTGAAGCTTTCTTT
CDR3: CAARTGNTEAFF
V: TRBV27
J: TRBJ1-1
size: .
D: .

DNA: TGTGCCAGCAGCTTTACAGGAACTTCCTACGAGCAGTACTTC
CDR3: CASSFTGTSYEQYF
V: TRBV5-5
J: TRBJ2-7
size: .
D: .

DNA: TGTGCCAGCAGTTACTCCCAGGGTGGGTCCTACGAGCAGTACTTC
CDR3: CASSYSQGGSYEQYF
V: TRBV6-5
J: TRBJ2-7
size: few
D: .

DNA: TGTGCCAGTAGTGAATTAGGGGGAGGAAACACCATATATTTT
CDR3: CASSELGGGNTIYF
V: TRBV19
J: TRBJ1-3
size: .
D: .

DNA: TGTGCCAGCAGCCCTCCGGGGTACACTGAAGCTTTCTTT
CDR3: CASSPPGYTEAFF
V: TRBV11-2
J: TRBJ1-1
size: .
D: .

DNA: TGCAGCGTTGTCTTGTTTGACAGGAACACTGAAGCTTTCTTT
CDR3: CSVVLFDRNTEAFF
V: TRBV29-1
J: TRBJ1-1
size: once
D: .

DNA: TGTGCCAGCAGTACGGCGCGGGACAGGGCACGAGGCTACACCTTC
CDR3: CASSTARDRARGYTF
V: TRBV6-5
J: TRBJ1-2
size: .
D: TRBD1

DNA: TGTGCCAGCAGTTACTCGAGGGACACTGGGGCCAACGTCCTGACTTTC
CDR3: CASSYSRDTGANVLTF
V: TRBV6-5
J: TRBJ2-6
size: .
D: .

DNA: TGCAGTGCTAGTGACGGGGGCAATCAGCCCCAGCATTTT
CDR3: CSASDGGNQPQHF
V: TRBV20-1
J: TRBJ1-5
size: .
D: .

DNA: TGCGCCAGCAGCTCAACGGGACAGAGCACAGATACGCAGTATTTT
CDR3: CASSSTGQSTDTQYF
V: TRBV5-1
J: TRBJ2-3
size: .
D: TRBD1

DNA: TGTGCCAGCAGCTTAGCGCGGACTAGCGGGGAGACCCAGTACTTC
CDR3: CASSLARTSGETQYF
V: TRBV7-2
J: TRBJ2-5
size: .
D: TRBD2

DNA: TGTGCCAGCTCACCACCTAGTATTGGTGATACGCAGTATTTT
CDR3: CASSPPSIGDTQYF
V: TRBV18
J: TRBJ2-3
size: once
D: .

DNA: TGTGCCAGCAGCCGGACAGGGTCTGGGGCCAACGTCCTGACTTTC
CDR3: CASSRTGSGANVLTF
V: TRBV14
J: TRBJ2-6
size: .
D: TRBD1

DNA: TGTGCCAGTAGTGACAGGGCAACTAATGAAAAACTGTTTTTT
CDR3: CASSDRATNEKLFF
V: TRBV19
J: TRBJ1-4
size: few
D: TRBD1

DNA: TGTGCCAGCAGCTTAATCACAGGGGAGACCCAGTACTTC
CDR3: CASSLITGETQYF
V: TRBV7-2
J: TRBJ2-5
size: .
D: .

DNA: TGTGCCAGCCTCCCGGGGGGGGCCCCCTATGGCTACACCTTC
CDR3: CASLPGGAPYGYTF
V: TRBV6-5
J: TRBJ1-2
size: once
D: .

DNA: TGTGCCAGTAGGACGACAGTAGGCAATCAGCCCCAGCATTTT
CDR3: CASRTTVGNQPQHF
V: TRBV19
J: TRBJ1-5
size: .
D: .

DNA: TGCGCCAGCAGCCCACAGGGGTCAGGAAACACCATATATTTT
CDR3: CASSPQGSGNTIYF
V: TRBV4-1
J: TRBJ1-3
size: .
D: TRBD1

DNA: TGTGCCATCAGTGAGCCTAATCCGGGACAGGGGTCCGGGGAGCTGTTTTTT
CDR3: CAISEPNPGQGSGELFF
V: TRBV10-3
J: TRBJ2-2
size: .
D: TRBD1

DNA: TGTGCCAGCAGTTACGGTCCGGGACAGGGGGTAGGAGGCTACACCTTC
CDR3: CASSYGPGQGVGGYTF
V: TRBV9
J: TRBJ1-2
size: .
D: TRBD1

DNA: TGTGCCAGCAGCCCTAGACAGGGAACAAACAATGAGCAGTTCTTC
CDR3: CASSPRQGTNNEQFF
V: TRBV5-4
J: TRBJ2-1
size: .
D: TRBD1

DNA: TGTGCCAGCAGCTCTACGGGGAATAATTCACCCCTCCACTTT
CDR3: CASSSTGNNSPLHF
V: TRBV7-3
J: TRBJ1-6
size: .
D: .

DNA: TGTGCCAGCAGCCGACAGGGGGCGGTCCAAGAGACCCAGTACTTC
CDR3: CASSRQGAVQETQYF
V: TRBV28
J: TRBJ2-5
size: .
D: TRBD1

DNA: TGTGCCAGCATTAAGAGGAACACCGGGGAGCTGTTTTTT
CDR3: CASIKRNTGELFF
V: TRBV12-3/TRBV12-4
J: TRBJ2-2
size: .
D: .

DNA: TGTGCCAGTAGTATAGAGGGGCTAGGGGCCGGGGAGCTGTTTTTT
CDR3: CASSIEGLGAGELFF
V: TRBV19
J: TRBJ2-2
size: .
D: .

DNA: TGTGCCTGGAGGCTCGGTAGTTGGCAAGAGACCCAGTACTTC
CDR3: CAWRLGSWQETQYF
V: TRBV30
J: TRBJ2-5
size: .
D: .

DNA: TGCAGCGGTGGGACAGACACTGAAGCTTTCTTT
CDR3: CSGGTDTEAFF
V: TRBV29-1
J: TRBJ1-1
size: .
D: TRBD1

DNA: TGTGCTAGTGTTTCCCCAGGGACTTATAGCAATCAGCCCCAGCATTTT
CDR3: CASVSPGTYSNQPQHF
V: TRBV12-5
J: TRBJ1-5
size: .
D: .

DNA: TGTGCCAGCAGCCCTCGAGCTAGGAGGGAAGAGACCCAGTACTTC
CDR3: CASSPRARREETQYF
V: TRBV9
J: TRBJ2-5
size: .
D: .

DNA: TGTGCCAGCACTTATACAGATACGCAGTATTTT
CDR3: CASTYTDTQYF
V: TRBV2
J: TRBJ2-3
size: .
D: .

DNA: TGTGCCAGTAGTCAGACCTCCGGGGGAGGCACTTACAATGAGCAGTTCTTC
CDR3: CASSQTSGGGTYNEQFF
V: TRBV19
J: TRBJ2-1
size: .
D: .

DNA: TGCGCCAGCAGCTTGGGGACTAAGAACACCGGGGAGCTGTTTTTT
CDR3: CASSLGTKNTGELFF
V: TRBV5-1
J: TRBJ2-2
size: .
D: .

DNA: TGTGCCAGCAGTGGGAGGACACAAGAGACCCAGTACTTC
CDR3: CASSGRTQETQYF
V: TRBV7-2
J: TRBJ2-5
size: .
D: .

DNA: TGTGCCAGCAGTTGGACTAGCGGGGGGAATGAGCAGTTCTTC
CDR3: CASSWTSGGNEQFF
V: TRBV7-8
J: TRBJ2-1
size: .
D: TRBD2

DNA: TGTGCCTGGAGTAAGGGGAGGGCGAACACTGAAGCTTTCTTT
CDR3: CAWSKGRANTEAFF
V: TRBV30
J: TRBJ1-1
size: few
D: .

DNA: TGTGCCAGCGGTAGCGGGAGTGTTAGAGAGACCCAGTACTTC
CDR3: CASGSGSVRETQYF
V: TRBV7-2
J: TRBJ2-5
size: .
D: TRBD2

DNA: TGTGCCAGCACCCCTTTCGTGGGCCCGGGGGAGCAGTACTTC
CDR3: CASTPFVGPGEQYF
V: TRBV6-2/TRBV6-3
J: TRBJ2-7
size: .
D: .

DNA: TGTGCCAGCAGGGGGGGGGAGAGACCGTATGGCTACACCTTC
CDR3: CASRGGERPYGYTF
V: TRBV6-5
J: TRBJ1-2
size: .
D: .

DNA: TGCGCCAGCCGTCTCTCCAATGTGGGGAGGGAAGGGAGTAATGAAAAACTGTTTTTT
CDR3: CASRLSNVGREGSNEKLFF
V: TRBV23-1
J: TRBJ1-4
size: .
D: .

DNA: TGTGCCACCAGCATCCCCACAGGGATCGGGTACACCTTC
CDR3: CATSIPTGIGYTF
V: TRBV15
J: TRBJ1-2
size: .
D: .

DNA: TGTGCCAGCAGCTTCGGCCAGGGAGAGACCCAGTACTTC
CDR3: CASSFGQGETQYF
V: TRBV5-4
J: TRBJ2-5
size: .
D: .

DNA: TGCGCCAGCAGCTTGTCGCAAGAGACCCAGTACTTC
CDR3: CASSLSQETQYF
V: TRBV5-1
J: TRBJ2-5
size: .
D: .

DNA: TGTGCCAGCAGCTTAGAGGCAGGCCTGGGCTACACCTTC
CDR3: CASSLEAGLGYTF
V: TRBV7-9
J: TRBJ1-2
size: .
D: .

DNA: TGTGCCAGCAGCCGTCGTAATTCACCCCTCCACTTT
CDR3: CASSRRNSPLHF
V: TRBV3-1/TRBV3-2
J: TRBJ1-6
size: .
D: .